The sample holds many counts of the clone carrying this T cell receptor (beta chain). This entry comes from a study of T cells in Graves' hyperthyroidism and ophthalmopathy. There were TCR beta CDR3 regions amplified from RNA transcripts. When the TCR CDR3 underwent first-round RT-PCR, the HTBI primer set was used. TCRdb re-analysed the multiplex PCR reads in MiXCR, keeping a single row per CDR3 protein. There are around 350,000 distinct CDR3 sequences in the sample; about 18% occur only once, and 3% to 4% lies in the top ten. This CDR3 region has 16 residues. Trimming took off 2 bases at V and 0 bases at J, with 13 bases between the two ends. In germline, CDR1 is SGHTA, CDR2 FQGNSA.

Sequenced material: blood. The rearrangement links TRBV7-2 to TRBJ1-1, with no clear D. The receptor comes from a woman aged 18-29 years with Graves' hyperthyroidism. The CDR3 DNA is TGTGCCAGCAGCTTACTCCCCACCCTAATGAACACTGAAGCTTTCTTT. Its protein product is CASSLLPTLMNTEAFF.